These 20 T cell receptor beta chains came from one sample sequenced in a study of blood T cell repertoires in COVID-19. Measured with immunoSEQ multiplex PCR; TCRdb has only the in-frame clones, and not every one. The sample includes just over 250,000 clones, more than 90% of them seen just once. Sequencing was performed on peripheral blood. These receptors came from a person aged 18 to 30 with COVID-19, enrolled during active disease.

The V and J genes are TRBV6-2 or TRBV6-3 and TRBJ2-1; tentatively, D is TRBD2 (6 bases). V lost 5 bases, J lost 0 bases, and 14 bases lay in between. CDR1 and CDR2 (germline): MNHEY, SVGEGT. The CDR3 loop spans 16 amino acids. CDR3 sequence reads: CASSNVADLSYNEQFF. Here the CDR3 DNA reads TGTGCCAGCAGTAACGTAGCGGATCTCTCCTACAATGAGCAGTTCTTC.

This sequence joins TRBV28 and TRBJ1-5; D gene ambiguous. The V gene lost 3 bases and the J gene lost 3 bases, with 15 bases spanning the gap. The germline V gene has CDR1 MDHEN and CDR2 SYDVKM. This CDR3 is 16 amino acids long. In DNA, the CDR3 is TGTGCCAGCAGTTTCATAAGAAGCAATTTCAATCAGCCCCAGCATTTT. Its protein is CASSFIRSNFNQPQHF.

The chain uses TRBV4-2 and TRBJ2-7; the match to TRBD2 covers 10 bases. V was pared by 6 bases and J by 1 base, with 6 bases of the junction left unmatched. This CDR3 spans 15 amino acids. Per germline, CDR1 LGHNA and CDR2 YNFKEQ. This CDR3 reads CASRQSSGSSYEQYF. The CDR3 DNA reads TGTGCCAGCAGGCAATCTAGCGGGAGTTCCTACGAGCAGTACTTC.

The chain couples TRBV6-5 to TRBJ1-2; tentatively, D is TRBD1 (6 bases). This CDR3 contains 13 residues. V was pared by 6 bases and J by 0 bases, with 8 bases between. CDR1 and CDR2 from the germline V gene are MNHEY and SVGAGI. CDR3 loop: CASRTGPNYGYTF. As DNA, the CDR3 is TGTGCCAGCAGGACAGGACCTAACTATGGCTACACCTTC.

The chain recombines TRBV5-1 with TRBJ2-7; TRBD2 aligns across 10 bases. Looked up from germline, CDR1 is SGHRS and CDR2 is YFSETQ. The CDR3 is 15 residues long. Trimming took 0 bases from V and 6 from J; bases not matched to a gene: 6. In DNA form, the CDR3 reads TGCGCCAGCAGCTTGGCCTCGGGACTAGCGTCCGAGCAGTACTTC. Its protein product is CASSLASGLASEQYF. The whole variable domain, filled in from reference TRBV5-1 and TRBJ2-7, reads KAGVTQTPRYLIKTRGQQVTLSCSPISGHRSVSWYQQTPGQGLQFLFEYFSETQRNKGNFPGRFSGRQFSNSRSEMNVSTLELGDSALYLCASSLASGLASEQYFGPGTRLTVT.

The chain couples TRBV14 to TRBJ2-5; 14 bases fit TRBD2. Germline assignment: CDR1 SGHDN and CDR2 FVKESK. The CDR3 has 15 amino acids. The V gene end was trimmed by 4 bases and the J gene end by 5 bases; junction bases not matched to a gene: 3. CDR3 sequence reads: CASSRLAGGLETQYF. The CDR3, as DNA: TGTGCCAGCAGCCGACTAGCGGGAGGGTTGGAGACCCAGTACTTC.

This clone has more than one count but fewer than ten. The V gene is TRBV9, the J gene TRBJ1-2, with D hard to call. The CDR3 totals 11 residues. The V and J ends lost 7 bases and 5 bases respectively, with 9 bases between them. The germline gives CDR1 SGDLS, CDR2 YYNGEE. CDR3 DNA: TGTGCCAGCCTTGGCAAGTATGGCTACACCTTC. Protein sequence: CASLGKYGYTF.

The chain has TRBV5-1 and TRBJ2-3, with 11 bases identical to TRBD1. The length of the CDR3 is 17 residues. V dropped 2 bases and J dropped 3; count of bases not matched to a gene: 8. CDR1 SGHRS and CDR2 YFSETQ come from the germline V gene. CDR3 sequence reads: CASSFHTGQGATDTQYF. CDR3 in DNA: TGCGCCAGCAGCTTCCACACTGGACAGGGGGCTACAGATACGCAGTATTTT.

The chain uses TRBV27 and TRBJ1-5; tentative D call: TRBD1 (5 bases). CDR1 and CDR2 (germline): MNHEY, SMNVEV (reference sequence). Trimming pared 6 bases from V and 5 bases from J, leaving 11 bases between. This CDR3 comprises 13 residues. The CDR3 loop is CASRTVPDQPQHF. Written as DNA, the CDR3 is TGTGCCAGCAGGACAGTTCCGGATCAGCCCCAGCATTTT.

The chain combines TRBV7-9 with TRBJ2-7, with a tentative D call TRBD1 (6 bases). This CDR3 has 16 amino acids. The germline V and J ends were trimmed by 0 bases and 5 bases, with 17 bases remaining between them. Germline loops: CDR1 SEHNR, CDR2 FQNEAQ (reference sequence). CDR3 protein: CASSLAHPGVRNEQYF. The DNA of the CDR3 is TGTGCCAGCAGCTTAGCCCATCCAGGGGTGAGGAACGAGCAGTACTTC.

The chain uses TRBV30 and TRBJ1-2; no clear D. The V end lost 4 bases, the J end lost 8 bases, and 17 bases lay between the germline ends. CDR1 GTSNPN and CDR2 SVGIG come from the germline V gene (reference sequence). This CDR3 is 13 amino acids long. The CDR3, as DNA: TGTGCCTGGACCTATAAAAGGGAGGGCGGCTACACCTTC. Amino acids: CAWTYKREGGYTF.

The rearrangement joins TRBV7-2 to TRBJ2-7, with D possibly matching TRBD2 (6 bases). Trimming removed 5 bases at V and 4 bases at J, with 18 bases between. Germline assignment: CDR1 SGHTA and CDR2 FQGNSA. This CDR3 spans 15 amino acids. CDR3 residues: CASSPSRTGEYEQYF. The DNA for the CDR3 is TGTGCCAGCAGCCCCTCTCGAACGGGAGAGTACGAGCAGTACTTC.

The gene calls are TRBV2 and TRBJ1-3; 7 positions agree with TRBD1. V lost 7 bases to trimming and J lost 8 bases; unmatched junction nucleotides: 14. Germline V lookup: CDR1 SNHLY, CDR2 FYNNEI. This CDR3 region has 15 residues. CDR3 region: CASTTGQGGADTIYF. CDR3 nucleotides: TGTGCCAGCACTACCGGGCAGGGGGGCGCGGACACCATATATTTT.

The chain uses TRBV19 and TRBJ1-2; TRBD1 matches 9 bases. The length of the CDR3 is 15 residues. From germline, CDR1 is LNHDA and CDR2 SQIVND (reference sequence). J lost 3 bases, V lost 3 bases, and 5 bases had no gene match. The CDR3 nucleotides are TGTGCCAGTAGTATTATGGGACAGGGTTACTATGGCTACACCTTC. Protein product: CASSIMGQGYYGYTF.

J is TRBJ1-6 and V is TRBV6-6; D unclear. The germline V gene encodes CDR1 MNHNY and CDR2 SVGAGI (reference sequence). The CDR3 covers 16 residues. Trimming took 0 bases from V and 3 from J, leaving 9 bases between them. The CDR3 DNA follows: TGTGCCAGCAGTTACTCGAGCGGGGTCTATAATTCACCCCTCCACTTT. It translates to CASSYSSGVYNSPLHF.

This clone occurred a few times. The chain joins TRBV28 to TRBJ2-7; 8 bases are a match to TRBD2. The V gene end was trimmed by 2 bases and the J gene end by 4 bases; junction bases not matched to a gene: 7. Per the germline V gene, CDR1 is MDHEN and CDR2 is SYDVKM. This CDR3 is built from 15 residues. DNA for the CDR3: TGTGCCAGCAGTTTAAGCCTGGCTAGCGGGTACGAGCAGTACTTC. Translation: CASSLSLASGYEQYF.

V gene TRBV11-2 combines with J gene TRBJ2-2, with TRBD2 matching over 13 bases. This CDR3 contains 17 residues. The ends lost 3 bases at V and 5 bases at J; junction bases unmatched: 6. Germline CDR1 and CDR2: SGHAT and FQNNGV. DNA of the CDR3: TGTGCCAGCAGCTTCCCTTCGGGACTAGCGGGGACCGGGGAGCTGTTTTTT. Amino acids: CASSFPSGLAGTGELFF.

Of note for this clone: The sample has other DNA sequences that encode this CDR3 too. For the CDR3, the DNA is TGCAGCGTTAGACTAGCGGGGCCTTACGAGCAGTACTTC. Residues: CSVRLAGPYEQYF. The rearrangement joins TRBV29-1 to TRBJ2-7; the match to TRBD2 covers 11 bases. This CDR3 spans 13 amino acids. Germline V gives CDR1 SQVTM, CDR2 ANQGSEA. The J segment lost 4 bases and the V segment lost 5 bases, leaving 4 bases of the junction unmatched.

The chain joins TRBV4-1 to TRBJ2-1, with 12 bases aligning to TRBD2. Unmatched junction bases numbered 16, after V lost 3 bases and J lost 10 bases. This CDR3 contains 18 residues. Germline V lookup: CDR1 MGHRA, CDR2 YSYEKL. As DNA, the CDR3 is TGCGCCAGCAGCCAGGAAGACAGGCGACTAGCGGGAGCCGAGGAGCAGTTCTTC. Amino acids: CASSQEDRRLAGAEEQFF.

J is TRBJ1-5 and V is TRBV15, with a weak D call TRBD1 (5 bases). The ends were cut back, 0 bases at V and 5 bases at J, with 11 bases in the middle. CDR3 size: 15 residues. Germline-derived CDR1 and CDR2 are LNHNV and YYDKDF (reference sequence). CDR3 nucleotides: TGTGCCACCAGCAGAGATCAGGGAAATTATCAGCCCCAGCATTTT. This gives the protein CATSRDQGNYQPQHF.